This TCR beta chain was recovered during a study of T-cell memory formation after mild COVID-19. General study points: Clones that shrank (day 15 to 85) were balanced CD4/CD8, whereas later expanders leaned CD4+.

The V gene lost 6 bases and the J gene lost 9 bases, with 12 bases spanning the gap. This CDR3 has 12 residues. TCRdb passed the 5' RACE reads through MiXCR, listing each CDR3 protein once. The data show roughly 300,000 distinct CDR3 sequences, approximately 8.4% seen once. Concerning this clonotype: The antigen is not known.

This clonotype was obtained from a man younger than 35 who had mild COVID-19 (a few samples of this study predate the infection). Cell type and time point are not known. Input material: PBMCs or a T cell subset sorted from them (not recorded which). The V call is TRBV12-3 or TRBV12-4, the J call TRBJ2-1; the D gene is possibly TRBD1 (6 bases). The CDR3 here is CASRDTGSEQFF. DNA for the CDR3: TGTGCCAGCAGAGATACAGGGAGTGAGCAGTTCTTC.